This TCR beta chain was found in a study of T cells after yellow fever vaccination. Study findings and constraints: At under 97% for CD4 and approximately 89% for CD8, most primary-vaccination clones showed up again after the booster.

Unmatched junction bases numbered 3, after V lost 0 bases and J lost 4 bases. Germline CDR1 and CDR2: MGHRA and YSYEKL. CDR3 length equals 15 residues. Via MiXCR, TCRdb re-called the 5' RACE reads, giving one row per CDR3 protein. The sample gives roughly 94,000 distinct CDR3 sequences, more than 7.5% of which show up once; around 17% is in the top ten. This clonotype was counted many times. The receptor was derived from a man aged 18 to 29 who received the YFV17D yellow fever vaccine. The chain recombines TRBV4-1 with TRBJ2-7; 10 nucleotides align to TRBD2. The specimen was CD8+ T cells not binding an NS4B(214-222) dextramer, sorted from PBMCs, collected around 14 days after the first yellow fever vaccination. The CDR3 region has the DNA TGCGCCAGCAGCCAAGAACCAGCGGGGGGGTACGAGCAGTACGTC. Translation: CASSQEPAGGYEQYV.